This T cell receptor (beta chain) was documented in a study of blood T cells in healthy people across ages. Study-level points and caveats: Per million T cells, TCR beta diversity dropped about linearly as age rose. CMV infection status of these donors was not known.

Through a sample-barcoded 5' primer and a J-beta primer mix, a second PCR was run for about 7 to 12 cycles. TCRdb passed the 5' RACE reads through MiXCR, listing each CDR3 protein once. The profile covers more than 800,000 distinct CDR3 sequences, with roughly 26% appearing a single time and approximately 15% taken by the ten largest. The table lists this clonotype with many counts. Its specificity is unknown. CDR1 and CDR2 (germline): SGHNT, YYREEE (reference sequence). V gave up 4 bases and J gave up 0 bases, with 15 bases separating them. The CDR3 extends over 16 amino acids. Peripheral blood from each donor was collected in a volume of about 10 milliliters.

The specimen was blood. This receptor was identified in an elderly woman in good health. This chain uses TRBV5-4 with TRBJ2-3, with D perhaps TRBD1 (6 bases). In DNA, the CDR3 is TGTGCCAGCAGCCCCACGACAGGATTCAGCACAGATACGCAGTATTTT. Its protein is CASSPTTGFSTDTQYF. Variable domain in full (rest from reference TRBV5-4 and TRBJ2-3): ETGVTQSPTHLIKTRGQQVTLRCSSQSGHNTVSWYQQALGQGPQFIFQYYREEENGRGNFPPRFSGLQFPNYSSELNVNALELDDSALYLCASSPTTGFSTDTQYFGPGTRLTVL.